Detailed here is one T cell receptor beta chain. Its antigen is unidentified. Trimming stripped 4 bases from V and 10 bases from J, with 17 bases between. This CDR3 is 14 amino acids long. Per the germline V gene, CDR1 is LGHNA and CDR2 is YSLEER. The data stem from a study of shared clonotypes between healthy human individuals. Overall study results and limits: Rarefaction demonstrated incomplete sorted-subset sequencing despite large depth. Sequencing depth was a factor that was expected to affect clonotype sharing among donors.

Selected positively for CCR7 and CD45RO-negative, naive CD8 cells excluded terminally differentiated effector memory CD45RA+ cells. The table came from immunoSEQ multiplex PCR; TCRdb's copy has only in-frame clones and leaves some out. Among about 2.1 million clones listed, 85% to 95% were seen once. The TCR sequence derives from a man between 18 and 29 years old in good health. Some clones in this sample may be carry-over from other donors' samples. Sequenced input: naive CD8+ T cells from PBMCs. The rearrangement joins TRBV4-3 to TRBJ2-1; possibly TRBD2 for D (6 bases). This CDR3 reads CASSRRGAGTEQFF. The CDR3, as DNA: TGCGCCAGCAGCCGTCGAGGGGCGGGGACCGAGCAGTTCTTC.